A selection of T cell receptor beta chains follows, all from one sample in a study of cytomegalovirus exposure and HLA in healthy donors. Here immunoSEQ multiplex PCR was the method, and the copy in TCRdb shows in-frame clones only, minus some. The table shows roughly 170,000 clones, with roughly four fifths occurring only once. Sequences were obtained from PBMCs. These receptor sequences come from a woman under 40 in good health and CMV-seronegative. Both conserved end residues are part of each CDR3. A D gene is named only where the DNA matches it firmly. Size values are once, few and many counts, or a class for expanded clones, and some rows have none.

J | size | V | D | CDR3 | DNA
TRBJ1-5 | - | TRBV10-3 | - | CASDTGLFDQPQHF | TGTGCCAGCGATACGGGACTTTTCGATCAGCCCCAGCATTTT
TRBJ2-7 | - | TRBV2 | TRBD1 | CASSAFDRGADYEQYF | TGTGCCAGCAGTGCATTTGACAGGGGGGCCGACTACGAGCAGTACTTC
TRBJ1-1 | - | TRBV11-2 | TRBD1 | CASSPGQGGGNTEAFF | TGTGCCAGCAGCCCGGGACAGGGAGGGGGGAACACTGAAGCTTTCTTT
TRBJ2-1 | - | TRBV27 | - | CASRSGLNYNEQFF | TGTGCCAGCAGAAGCGGGTTGAACTACAATGAGCAGTTCTTC
TRBJ2-1 | once | TRBV19 | TRBD2 | CASSRTSGDYNEQFF | TGTGCCAGTAGTAGGACTAGCGGGGACTACAATGAGCAGTTCTTC
TRBJ2-1 | - | TRBV10-3 | TRBD2 | CAISDLAGGPNEQFF | TGTGCCATCAGCGATCTAGCGGGGGGGCCCAATGAGCAGTTCTTC
TRBJ2-7 | - | TRBV28 | - | CASSLRGQSEQYF | TGTGCCAGCAGTTTAAGGGGCCAGTCCGAGCAGTACTTC
TRBJ1-4 | few | TRBV7-9 | - | CASGGTSDEKLFF | TGTGCCAGCGGAGGGACGAGCGATGAAAAACTGTTTTTT
TRBJ1-4 | - | TRBV19 | TRBD1 | CASSIGTGNYEKLFF | TGTGCCAGTAGTATCGGGACAGGCAACTATGAAAAACTGTTTTTT
TRBJ1-2 | once | TRBV6-1 | - | CASIGREIYGYTF | TGTGCCAGCATTGGCCGGGAGATATATGGCTACACCTTC
TRBJ1-2 | - | TRBV5-6 | - | CASSRDMTVANYGYTF | TGTGCCAGCAGCCGGGACATGACTGTAGCTAACTATGGCTACACCTTC
TRBJ1-4 | - | TRBV27 | - | CASSFGNEKLFF | TGTGCCAGCAGTTTCGGGAATGAAAAACTGTTTTTT
TRBJ1-2 | - | TRBV6-1 | - | CASWSREYSGYTF | TGTGCCAGCTGGTCCCGAGAGTACTCTGGCTACACCTTC
TRBJ1-1 | many | TRBV5-1 | - | CASSLLTANTEAFF | TGCGCCAGCAGCTTGCTTACTGCGAACACTGAAGCTTTCTTT
TRBJ2-3 | - | TRBV4-3 | - | CASSQMGGGLSTDTQYF | TGCGCCAGCAGCCAAATGGGGGGGGGCCTTAGCACAGATACGCAGTATTTT
TRBJ2-7 | - | TRBV2 | TRBD1 | CASMTGTGKRASYEQYF | TGTGCCAGCATGACCGGGACAGGGAAAAGGGCATCCTACGAGCAGTACTTC
TRBJ1-1 | - | TRBV18 | - | CASSPGLLNTEAFF | TGTGCCAGCTCACCGGGACTCCTGAACACTGAAGCTTTCTTT
TRBJ2-5 | few | TRBV5-6 | - | CASSLAGQPYRQYF | TGTGCCAGCAGCTTGGCCGGACAGCCCTATAGGCAGTACTTC
TRBJ2-1 | - | TRBV30 | - | CAWSMGTLKFF | TGTGCCTGGAGTATGGGGACTCTGAAGTTCTTC
TRBJ1-6 | - | TRBV28 | TRBD1 | CASSEQGAGASPLHF | TGTGCCAGCAGTGAACAGGGGGCCGGTGCTTCACCCCTCCACTTT
TRBJ1-4 | - | TRBV4-3 | TRBD1 | CASSQRYQGAGEKLFF | TGCGCCAGCAGCCAACGGTATCAGGGGGCTGGGGAAAAACTGTTTTTT
TRBJ2-3 | once | TRBV5-4 | TRBD2 | CASSFGLAGSTDTQYF | TGTGCCAGCAGCTTTGGGCTAGCGGGGAGCACAGATACGCAGTATTTT
TRBJ2-7 | - | TRBV7-7 | TRBD1 | CASSPGQGGGYEQYF | TGTGCCAGCAGCCCCGGACAGGGGGGAGGCTACGAGCAGTACTTC
TRBJ2-7 | - | TRBV27 | - | CASSPQGQGLKSYEQYF | TGTGCCAGCAGTCCCCAAGGGCAGGGGCTGAAATCTTACGAGCAGTACTTC
TRBJ2-7 | - | TRBV6-6 | - | CASSYPTDSDEQYF | TGTGCCAGCAGTTACCCCACGGACAGCGACGAGCAGTACTTC
TRBJ2-3 | - | TRBV7-2 | - | CASSLQGRKDTDTQYF | TGTGCCAGCAGCTTACAGGGTCGCAAAGACACAGATACGCAGTATTTT
TRBJ1-5 | - | TRBV21-1 | - | CASSENPGGQENQPQHF | TGTGCCAGCAGCGAAAACCCCGGGGGACAGGAAAATCAGCCCCAGCATTTT
TRBJ1-2 | - | TRBV29-1 | - | CSVVAIGPRNGYTF | TGCAGCGTTGTGGCAATTGGGCCAAGAAATGGCTACACCTTC
TRBJ2-3 | - | TRBV28 | TRBD2 | CASSPGLAGSDTQYF | TGTGCCAGCAGCCCAGGACTAGCAGGTTCAGATACGCAGTATTTT
TRBJ1-6 | - | TRBV2 | TRBD1 | CASSHDRDGSPLHF | TGTGCCAGCAGCCACGACAGGGACGGTTCACCCCTCCACTTT
TRBJ2-5 | once | TRBV5-1 | TRBD2 | CASSSGGGETQYF | TGCGCCAGCAGCTCCGGGGGGGGTGAGACCCAGTACTTC
TRBJ1-4 | - | TRBV14 | TRBD1 | CASSQGTGVGPTNEKLFF | TGTGCCAGCAGCCAAGGGACAGGAGTTGGACCAACTAATGAAAAACTGTTTTTT
TRBJ2-7 | - | TRBV4-1 | TRBD2 | CASSQLTSSRWVEQYF | TGCGCCAGCAGCCAATTGACTAGCAGTCGATGGGTCGAGCAGTACTTC
TRBJ1-2 | - | TRBV7-9 | - | CSSSPTRRQHYFQGGYTF | TGTTCCAGCAGCCCGACCCGACGTCAACACTACTTCCAGGGGGGCTACACCTTC
TRBJ2-7 | once | TRBV28 | TRBD1 | CASKVGDRDFYEQYF | TGTGCCAGCAAGGTGGGGGACAGGGATTTTTACGAGCAGTACTTC
TRBJ2-3 | - | TRBV7-9 | - | CASSPLDRRDTQYF | TGTGCCAGCAGCCCCCTTGACAGAAGGGATACGCAGTATTTT
TRBJ1-2 | few | TRBV20-1 | - | CSAGLSYGYTF | TGCAGTGCCGGTCTTTCCTATGGCTACACCTTC
TRBJ2-7 | many | TRBV5-4 | - | CASSPGLAYEQYF | TGTGCCAGCAGCCCGGGACTGGCCTACGAGCAGTACTTC
TRBJ1-3 | - | TRBV29-1 | - | CSVAHSLGNTIYF | TGCAGCGTTGCACATAGCCTTGGAAACACCATATATTTT
TRBJ2-2 | few | TRBV19 | - | CASRGDTGELFF | TGTGCCAGTAGAGGGGACACCGGGGAGCTGTTTTTT
TRBJ1-5 | - | TRBV6-1 | - | CASSEGQGNQPQHF | TGTGCCAGCAGTGAAGGACAGGGCAATCAGCCCCAGCATTTT
TRBJ1-5 | - | TRBV7-9 | - | CASSSQLQPQHF | TGTGCCAGCAGCTCACAGCTCCAGCCCCAGCATTTT
TRBJ1-6 | - | TRBV7-9 | - | CASSLQGGSALHF | TGTGCCAGCAGCTTACAGGGTGGATCGGCCCTCCACTTT
TRBJ2-1 | - | TRBV28 | - | CASSLTGSDNEQFF | TGTGCCAGCAGTCTGACAGGCTCGGACAATGAGCAGTTCTTC
TRBJ2-2 | once | TRBV27 | - | CASDLLEGTNTGELFF | TGTGCCAGCGACTTACTAGAGGGAACGAACACCGGGGAGCTGTTTTTT
TRBJ2-7 | - | TRBV27 | TRBD1 | CASSSGQYYEQYF | TGTGCCAGCAGTTCGGGACAGTACTACGAGCAGTACTTC
TRBJ2-1 | - | TRBV6-6 | - | CASSDLASGPFF | TGTGCCAGCAGTGATTTAGCTTCGGGTCCGTTCTTC
TRBJ2-3 | - | TRBV2 | - | CASSKPNLAGTQYF | TGTGCCAGCAGTAAACCAAACCTCGCCGGTACGCAGTATTTT
TRBJ1-1 | - | TRBV7-2 | - | CASSFTGTEAFF | TGTGCCAGCAGCTTTACGGGGACTGAAGCTTTCTTT
TRBJ2-4 | - | TRBV2 | TRBD2 | CASRTGTSGNIQYF | TGTGCCAGCAGAACCGGGACTAGCGGAAACATTCAGTACTTC
TRBJ2-7 | - | TRBV5-1 | - | CASSLGVKASRGSYEQYF | TGCGCCAGCAGCTTGGGGGTTAAAGCGAGTCGGGGTTCCTACGAGCAGTACTTC